The 11 T cell receptor beta chains in this list originate from one sample, sequenced in a study of OX40 agonist ivuxolimab in advanced cancers. The library came from the immunoSEQ multiplex PCR assay. This is the immuneACCESS table as TCRdb keeps it, with only in-frame sequences that have V and J called. A part of the clones is gone; compared with another copy, unresolved V genes explain less than half, and the rest is unexplained. The sample yields more than 60,000 clones; 86% were counted once. The top ten clones comprise approximately 0.99% of the sample. The sequenced sample was CD4+ or CD8+ T cells sorted from blood, obtained in a trial of the OX40 agonist ivuxolimab. The receptors derive from an adult with an advanced solid tumor such as melanoma, head and neck, liver or kidney cancer.

This clone was seen a handful of times. The chain recombines TRBV14 with TRBJ2-1, with 13 bases that match TRBD2. CDR1 and CDR2 from the germline V gene are SGHDN and FVKESK. V shed 4 bases, J shed 6 bases, and the junction held 9 bases outside the gene matches. This CDR3 region has 17 residues. The DNA for the CDR3 is TGTGCCAGCAGCCCCGGGACTAGCGGGAAGGGCGTCAATGAGCAGTTCTTC. Its translation: CASSPGTSGKGVNEQFF.

V usage is TRBV2 and J usage is TRBJ2-3; D uncertain. Trimming pared 7 bases from V and 0 bases from J, leaving 14 bases between. This CDR3 has 15 residues. Germline V gene sequence: CDR1 SNHLY, CDR2 FYNNEI. CDR3 loop: CASTKRGPSTDTQYF. For the CDR3, the DNA is TGTGCCAGCACCAAACGAGGACCTAGCACAGATACGCAGTATTTT.

V is TRBV10-3 and J is TRBJ1-4; TRBD1 agrees at 9 bases. The trim removed 8 bases at V and 8 bases at J, leaving 15 bases unmatched. Looked up from germline, CDR1 is ENHRY and CDR2 is SYGVKD. The CDR3 consists of 16 residues. CDR3 residues: CAIGPQVGTGLEKLFF. CDR3 coding DNA: TGTGCCATCGGGCCCCAGGTCGGGACAGGGTTAGAAAAACTGTTTTTT.

As to this clone: The missing conserved phenylalanine or tryptophan at the end of this CDR3 makes a read error likely. The chain recombines TRBV25-1 with TRBJ1-2; 7 bases match TRBD1. Germline V gene lookup returns CDR1 MGHDK and CDR2 SYGVNS. This CDR3 is 15 amino acids long. V shed 4 bases, J shed 0 bases, and the junction held 5 bases outside the gene matches. CDR3 loop: CASSGHRGTNYGYTS. The CDR3 region has the DNA TGTGCCAGCAGTGGTCACAGGGGAACTAACTATGGCTACACCTCC.

V and J are TRBV10-3 and TRBJ2-6; no clear D gene. V was shortened by 7 bases and J by 4 bases, with 17 bases between the two germline ends. Per germline, CDR1 ENHRY and CDR2 SYGVKD. This CDR3 comprises 16 residues. This CDR3 is CAITKDGLGGANVLTF. DNA of the CDR3: TGTGCCATCACCAAGGACGGCCTTGGGGGGGCCAACGTCCTGACTTTC.

The V and J genes are TRBV19 and TRBJ2-2, with TRBD2 matching over 7 bases. Germline trimming cut 6 bases from V and 9 bases from J; bases unmatched to any gene: 10. The CDR3 spans 14 residues. The germline V gene encodes CDR1 LNHDA and CDR2 SQIVND (reference sequence). CDR3 loop: CASRKGGSARELFF. The CDR3 nucleotides are TGTGCCAGTAGGAAGGGCGGGAGTGCCCGGGAGCTGTTTTTT.

This chain's CDR3 is CASGPGQGAWNEQFF. In DNA, the CDR3 is TGTGCTAGTGGTCCTGGGCAGGGGGCTTGGAATGAGCAGTTCTTC. The V call is TRBV12-5, the J call TRBJ2-1, with 8 nucleotides matching TRBD1. V shed 5 bases, J shed 7 bases, and the junction held 10 bases outside the gene matches. From germline, CDR1 is LGHNT and CDR2 FRNRAP. The CDR3 contains 15 residues.

The chain carries TRBV7-9 and TRBJ1-2, with 10 bases fitting TRBD1. There are 16 residues in the CDR3. The trim removed 0 bases at V and 8 bases at J, leaving 9 bases unmatched. Germline V gives CDR1 SEHNR, CDR2 FQNEAQ (reference sequence). CDR3 sequence (DNA): TGTGCCAGCAGCTTAGCCGTGCTTGGACAGGGGGTCGGCTACACCTTC. It encodes CASSLAVLGQGVGYTF.

This clone was recorded once. V and J are TRBV5-1 and TRBJ2-2, with 7 bases that match TRBD1. In germline, CDR1 is SGHRS, CDR2 YFSETQ. V lost 4 bases to trimming and J lost 4 bases; unmatched junction nucleotides: 7. The CDR3 runs to 15 residues. The CDR3: CASSASGQSTGELFF. The CDR3 bases are TGCGCCAGCAGCGCATCGGGACAGTCCACCGGGGAGCTGTTTTTT.

The sample holds one count of this clone. J is TRBJ2-7 and V is TRBV4-1; 11 positions agree with TRBD2. Looked up from germline, CDR1 is MGHRA and CDR2 is YSYEKL. The trim removed 3 bases at V and 1 base at J, leaving 2 bases unmatched. This CDR3 spans 15 amino acids. The CDR3 coding sequence is TGCGCCAGCAGCCAGGGACTAGCGGCGTCCTACGAGCAGTACTTC. Amino acids: CASSQGLAASYEQYF.

In regard to this clone: The junction and the germline gene differ at one end; a read error may be behind it. The chain recombines TRBV25-1 with TRBJ1-6, with D unresolved. This CDR3 has 14 amino acids. Germline V CDR1 and CDR2: MGHDK, SYGVNS. CDR3 region: CASREFVEGGPLHF. CDR3 in DNA: TGTGCCAGCAGGGAATTTGTGGAGGGAGGACCCCTCCACTTT.